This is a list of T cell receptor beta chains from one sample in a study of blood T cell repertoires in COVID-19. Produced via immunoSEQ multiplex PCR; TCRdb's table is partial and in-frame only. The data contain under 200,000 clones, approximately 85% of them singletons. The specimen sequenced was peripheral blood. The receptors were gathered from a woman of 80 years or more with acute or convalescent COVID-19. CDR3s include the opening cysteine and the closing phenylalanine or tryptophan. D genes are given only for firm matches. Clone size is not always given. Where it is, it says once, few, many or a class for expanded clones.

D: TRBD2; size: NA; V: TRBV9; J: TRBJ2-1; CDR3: CASSALAGGRVEQFF; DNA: TGTGCCAGCAGCGCCTTAGCGGGAGGCCGGGTTGAGCAGTTCTTC
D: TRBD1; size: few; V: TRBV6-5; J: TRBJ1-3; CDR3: CASSYGRGLGNTIYF; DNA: TGTGCCAGCAGTTACGGAAGGGGGCTAGGAAACACCATATATTTT
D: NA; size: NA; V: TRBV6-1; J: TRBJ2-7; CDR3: CASSDPMRQASYEQYF; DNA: TGTGCCAGCAGTGATCCCATGCGACAGGCCTCTTACGAGCAGTACTTC
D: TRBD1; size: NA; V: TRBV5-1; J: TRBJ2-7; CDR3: CASSWDSKLRNPFNSYEQYF; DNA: TGCGCCAGCAGCTGGGACAGTAAACTTCGAAACCCTTTTAACTCCTACGAGCAGTACTTC
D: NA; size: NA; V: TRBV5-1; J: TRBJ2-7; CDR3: CASSLGSSYEQYF; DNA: TGCGCCAGCAGCTTGGGCAGCTCCTACGAGCAGTACTTC
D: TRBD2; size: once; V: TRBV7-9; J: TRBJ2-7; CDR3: CASSAGLARGEQYF; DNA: TGTGCCAGCAGCGCGGGACTAGCAAGAGGCGAGCAGTACTTC
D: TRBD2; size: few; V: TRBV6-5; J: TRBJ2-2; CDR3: CASTPAGDHTGELFF; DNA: TGTGCCAGCACCCCAGCGGGGGACCACACCGGGGAGCTGTTTTTT
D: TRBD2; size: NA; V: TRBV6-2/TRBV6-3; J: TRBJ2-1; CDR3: CASSYPPGGGRWDEQFF; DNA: TGTGCCAGCAGTTACCCCCCGGGCGGGGGGCGATGGGATGAGCAGTTCTTC
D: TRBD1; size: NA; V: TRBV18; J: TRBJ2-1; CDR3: CASSPAGTGIFDEQFF; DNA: TGTGCCAGCTCACCGGCCGGGACAGGGATATTCGATGAGCAGTTCTTC
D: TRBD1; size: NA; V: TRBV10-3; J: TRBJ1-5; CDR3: CAISGKGGDSQPQHF; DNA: TGTGCCATCAGTGGTAAAGGGGGCGACTCTCAGCCCCAGCATTTT
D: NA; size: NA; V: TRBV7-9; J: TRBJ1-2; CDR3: CASSETGNSGYTF; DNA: TGTGCCAGCAGCGAAACAGGGAATTCTGGCTACACCTTC
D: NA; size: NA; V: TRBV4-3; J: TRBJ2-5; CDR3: CASSQGYTGGTQYF; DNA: TGCGCCAGCAGCCAAGGGTACACCGGCGGGACCCAGTACTTC
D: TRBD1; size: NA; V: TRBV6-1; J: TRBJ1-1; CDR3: CASSDRQGQAFF; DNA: TGTGCCAGCAGTGACCGACAGGGACAAGCTTTCTTT
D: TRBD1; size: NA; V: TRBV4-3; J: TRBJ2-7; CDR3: CASSQEGQGTYEQYF; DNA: TGCGCCAGCAGCCAAGAGGGACAGGGAACCTACGAGCAGTACTTC
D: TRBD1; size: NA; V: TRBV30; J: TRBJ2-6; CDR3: CAWSVQRIYGQGAGGANVLTF; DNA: TGTGCCTGGAGTGTACAGAGGATTTATGGACAGGGGGCAGGTGGGGCCAACGTCCTGACTTTC
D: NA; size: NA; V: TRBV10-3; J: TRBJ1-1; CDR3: CAISEGGDTEAFF; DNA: TGTGCCATCAGTGAAGGAGGGGACACTGAAGCTTTCTTT
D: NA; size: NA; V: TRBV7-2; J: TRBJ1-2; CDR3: CASSLVGGSYGYTF; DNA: TGTGCCAGCAGCTTAGTAGGGGGAAGCTATGGCTACACCTTC
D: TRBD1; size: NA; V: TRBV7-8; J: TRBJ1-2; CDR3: CASRSTGGYGYTF; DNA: TGTGCCAGCAGGTCTACAGGGGGCTATGGCTACACCTTC
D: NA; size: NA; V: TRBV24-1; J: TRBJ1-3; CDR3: CATRDSSGNTIYF; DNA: TGTGCCACTCGCGACAGCTCTGGAAACACCATATATTTT
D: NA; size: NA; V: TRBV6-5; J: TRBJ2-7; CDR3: CASRPTGVSSYEQYF; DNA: TGTGCCAGCAGGCCAACGGGGGTCAGCTCCTACGAGCAGTACTTC
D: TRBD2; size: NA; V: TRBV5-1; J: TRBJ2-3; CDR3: CASSKWTSSTDTQYF; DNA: TGCGCCAGCAGCAAATGGACTAGTTCCACAGATACGCAGTATTTT
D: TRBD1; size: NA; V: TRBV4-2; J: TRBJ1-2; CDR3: CASSPDPGGSFGYTF; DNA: TGTGCCAGCAGCCCAGACCCAGGGGGCTCCTTTGGCTACACCTTC
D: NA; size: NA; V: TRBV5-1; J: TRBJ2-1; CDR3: CASSLGGGQSEQFF; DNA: TGCGCCAGCAGCTTGGGAGGGGGACAATCTGAGCAGTTCTTC
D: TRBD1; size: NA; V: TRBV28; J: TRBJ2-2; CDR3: CASSSTGPYTGELFF; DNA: TGTGCCAGCAGTTCGACAGGGCCTTACACCGGGGAGCTGTTTTTT
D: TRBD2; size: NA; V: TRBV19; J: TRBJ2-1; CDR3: CASTLAGGPRDNEQFF; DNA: TGTGCCAGTACCCTAGCGGGGGGGCCGAGGGACAATGAGCAGTTCTTC
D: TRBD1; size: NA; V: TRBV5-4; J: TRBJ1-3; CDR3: CASSLTGGTGNTIYF; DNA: TGTGCCAGCAGCTTGACAGGGGGCACTGGAAACACCATATATTTT
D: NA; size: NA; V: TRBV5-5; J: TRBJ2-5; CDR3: CASSLASEETQYF; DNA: TGTGCCAGCAGCTTGGCCAGCGAAGAGACCCAGTACTTC
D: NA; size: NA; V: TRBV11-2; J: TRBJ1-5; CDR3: CASSLGQGSNQPQHF; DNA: TGTGCCAGCAGCTTAGGGCAGGGGTCAAATCAGCCCCAGCATTTT
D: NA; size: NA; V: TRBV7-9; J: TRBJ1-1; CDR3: CATVRDTYNTEAFF; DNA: TGTGCCACAGTCCGGGACACTTATAACACTGAAGCTTTCTTT
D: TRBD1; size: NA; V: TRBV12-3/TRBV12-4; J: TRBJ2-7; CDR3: CASCRQGSYEQYF; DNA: TGTGCCAGCTGTAGACAGGGGAGCTACGAGCAGTACTTC
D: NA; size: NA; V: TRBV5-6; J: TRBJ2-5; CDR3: CASSFGTLQETQYF; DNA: TGTGCCAGCAGCTTCGGGACTCTACAAGAGACCCAGTACTTC
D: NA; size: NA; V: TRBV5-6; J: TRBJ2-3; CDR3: CASSLALATSTDTQYF; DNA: TGTGCCAGCAGCTTGGCCCTAGCGACTAGCACAGATACGCAGTATTTT
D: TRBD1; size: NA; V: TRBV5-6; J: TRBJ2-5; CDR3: CASSLTNRGETQYF; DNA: TGTGCCAGCAGCTTGACTAACAGGGGGGAGACCCAGTACTTC
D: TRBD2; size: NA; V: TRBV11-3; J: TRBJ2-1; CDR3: CASSSGGSYNEQFF; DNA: TGTGCCAGCAGCTCGGGGGGCTCCTACAATGAGCAGTTCTTC
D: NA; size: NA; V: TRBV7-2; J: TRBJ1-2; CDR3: CASSLPASYGYTF; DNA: TGTGCCAGCAGCCTGCCTGCTAGCTATGGCTACACCTTC
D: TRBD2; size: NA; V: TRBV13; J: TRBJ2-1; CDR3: CASSWEGRPDNEQFF; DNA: TGTGCCAGCAGTTGGGAGGGGCGTCCGGACAATGAGCAGTTCTTC
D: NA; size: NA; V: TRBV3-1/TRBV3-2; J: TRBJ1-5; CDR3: CASSQDIGLNQPQHF; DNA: TGTGCCAGCAGCCAAGATATCGGACTTAATCAGCCCCAGCATTTT
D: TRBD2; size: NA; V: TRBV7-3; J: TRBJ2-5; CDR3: CASSLRETSSYLQETQYF; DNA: TGTGCCAGCAGCTTAAGGGAGACTAGCAGCTACCTCCAAGAGACCCAGTACTTC
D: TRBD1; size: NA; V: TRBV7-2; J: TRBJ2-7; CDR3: CASSSGQPYEQYF; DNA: TGTGCCAGCAGCTCGGGACAGCCCTACGAGCAGTACTTC
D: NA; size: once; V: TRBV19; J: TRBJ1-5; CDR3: CASRDGGVYSNQPQHF; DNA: TGTGCCTCAAGAGACGGGGGAGTTTATAGCAATCAGCCCCAGCATTTT
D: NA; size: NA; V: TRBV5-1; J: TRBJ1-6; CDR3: CASSLGSGPHSPLHF; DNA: TGCGCCAGCAGCTTGGGGTCAGGGCCCCATTCACCCCTCCACTTT
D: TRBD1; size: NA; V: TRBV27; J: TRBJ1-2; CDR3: CASRGTGTGEGYTF; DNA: TGTGCCAGCAGGGGGACAGGAACAGGAGAAGGCTACACCTTC
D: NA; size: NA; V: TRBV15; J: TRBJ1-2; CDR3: CATSRDRAGDYGYTF; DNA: TGTGCCACCAGCAGAGACAGGGCGGGGGACTATGGCTACACCTTC
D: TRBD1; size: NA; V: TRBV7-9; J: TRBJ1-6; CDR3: CASSLPGQGNSPLHF; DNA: TGTGCCAGCAGCCTGCCGGGACAGGGTAATTCACCCCTCCACTTT
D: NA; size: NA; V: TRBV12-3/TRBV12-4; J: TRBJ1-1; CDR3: CASSQGVEEAFF; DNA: TGTGCCAGCAGTCAGGGTGTAGAGGAAGCTTTCTTT
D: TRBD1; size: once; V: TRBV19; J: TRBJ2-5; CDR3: CASSPGTVRETQYF; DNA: TGTGCCAGTAGCCCTGGGACAGTCAGAGAGACCCAGTACTTC
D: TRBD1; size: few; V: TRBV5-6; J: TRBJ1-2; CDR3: CASSLFTGGGYTF; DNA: TGTGCCAGCAGCCTCTTCACAGGGGGTGGCTACACCTTC
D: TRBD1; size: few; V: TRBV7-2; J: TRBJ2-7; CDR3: CASSLASRTGSTEQYF; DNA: TGTGCCAGCAGCTTAGCGTCGCGGACAGGGTCTACGGAGCAGTACTTC
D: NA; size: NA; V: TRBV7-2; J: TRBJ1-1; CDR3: CASSLGRSNTEAFF; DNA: TGTGCCAGCAGCTTAGGCAGGTCTAACACTGAAGCTTTCTTT
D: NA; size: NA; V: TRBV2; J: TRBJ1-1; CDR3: CASSWDNRNTEAFF; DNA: TGTGCCAGCTCTTGGGACAATAGGAACACTGAAGCTTTCTTT
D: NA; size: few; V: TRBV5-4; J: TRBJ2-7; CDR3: CASSSQDRALNEQYF; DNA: TGTGCCAGCAGCTCGCAGGATAGAGCTTTAAACGAGCAGTACTTC
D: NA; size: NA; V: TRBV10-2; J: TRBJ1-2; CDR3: CASRDHDSGYTF; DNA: TGCGCCAGCAGAGACCACGACAGTGGCTACACCTTC